This TCR beta chain was found in a study of spatial heterogeneity in lung cancer. The sample's time point: sample taken at primary tumor resection. Without sorting, whole RNA was sequenced from tumor, nontumor lung or frozen PBMC. Each TCR cDNA molecule bore a unique molecular identifier. TCRdb re-analysed the 5' RACE reads in MiXCR, keeping a single row per CDR3 protein. This sample carries nearly 11,000 distinct CDR3 sequences, over 4.5% of them seen once, and the ten largest clones take 9.5% to 15%. Overall study findings and caveats: The study found that expanded intratumoral alpha and beta TCR counts tracked tumor mutation counts.

The CDR3 extends over 14 amino acids. Germline V gives CDR1 SGHAT, CDR2 FQNNGV. V gave up 3 bases and J gave up 4 bases, with 10 bases separating them. Many counts were recorded for this clonotype. Its cognate antigen is unknown. This clonotype was obtained from a male donor with early-stage non-small cell lung cancer. The starting material was lung tumor tissue, obtained at surgery. The chain uses TRBV11-2 and TRBJ1-3; possible D gene TRBD1, 6 bases. CDR3 protein: CASSFGTPGNTIYF. Here the CDR3 DNA reads TGTGCCAGCAGCTTCGGGACACCCGGAAACACCATATATTTT.